Sequencing of this T cell receptor (beta chain) was carried out in a study of cytomegalovirus exposure and HLA in healthy donors. Broader study findings: Rarity characterized most TCR sequences, yet some public TCRs appeared in many donors.

For this clone: The antigen is undetermined.

CDR1 and CDR2 from the germline V gene are SGHRS and YFSETQ. The CDR3 totals 16 residues. V dropped 1 base and J dropped 5 bases, with 15 bases sitting between them. Primers for the PCR totalled 60 Vbeta and 13 Jbeta. Some clones are missing from TCRdb's copy, which holds only in-frame ones; the method was immunoSEQ multiplex PCR. The data show 100,000 to 150,000 clones, 81% seen once. The sample taken for sequencing was PBMCs. This clonotype originated in a man aged 18 to 30 in good health and CMV-seropositive. The chain carries TRBV5-1 and TRBJ1-4; D might be TRBD1 (6 bases). CDR3 nucleotides: TGCGCCAGCAGCTTGCGGTCGTGGACAGAGAATGAAAAACTGTTTTTT. It codes for CASSLRSWTENEKLFF.